The clone carrying this TCR beta chain was detected many times. Time point: patch test 2, 6 weeks after DPC sensitization. Documented treatment: therapeutic diphenylcyclopropenone sensitization with weekly scalp DPC. These data originate in a study of human T cells and chemical hapten exposure. One entry per CDR3 protein results from TCRdb running MiXCR on the RACE reads. The sample yields roughly 94,000 distinct CDR3 sequences, about 9.3% seen once. The CDR3 sequence is 14 residues long. Trimming removed 0 bases from V and 6 bases from J, with 10 bases in between. The germline V gene has CDR1 LGHNA and CDR2 YNFKEQ.

This rearrangement joins TRBV4-2 to TRBJ2-3; D gene unclear. The sequenced sample was whole blood, obtained in connection with sensitization to the hapten diphenylcyclopropenone (DPC). The TCR sequence derives from a woman in her forties with alopecia areata. Some clones in this sample may be carry-over from other donors' samples. CDR3 DNA: TGTGCCAGCAGCCAAGAGGACGCCCAGGATACGCAGTATTTT. This sequence encodes CASSQEDAQDTQYF.